This T cell receptor beta chain is drawn from a study of blood T cell repertoires in COVID-19. Overall study: From the United States, Italy and Spain came samples of acute and convalescent COVID-19. T cells, B-cell-depleted T cells, or PBMCs supplied cDNA or gDNA.

The authors' processing: Estimation of nucleated cell counts relied on the amplification of reference gene primers. Produced via immunoSEQ multiplex PCR; TCRdb's table is partial and in-frame only. V and J calls and clone size are those listed in that table; D and trimming were worked out from the DNA. The sample shows 150,000 to 200,000 clones, 85% of them seen only once. This clonotype was obtained from a human donor with acute or convalescent COVID-19. The donor label of this sample is uncertain. Sequenced: peripheral blood.

The CDR3 DNA is TGTGCCAGCAGTTCAGGACAGGGTTTCAGTGAGCAGTTCTTC. Residues: CASSSGQGFSEQFF. The V call is TRBV27, the J call TRBJ2-1; TRBD1 agrees at 8 bases. The germline CDR1 and CDR2 sequences are MNHEY and SMNVEV (reference sequence). Trimming took 4 bases from V and 9 from J; bases not matched to a gene: 8. CDR3 length: 14 amino acids.